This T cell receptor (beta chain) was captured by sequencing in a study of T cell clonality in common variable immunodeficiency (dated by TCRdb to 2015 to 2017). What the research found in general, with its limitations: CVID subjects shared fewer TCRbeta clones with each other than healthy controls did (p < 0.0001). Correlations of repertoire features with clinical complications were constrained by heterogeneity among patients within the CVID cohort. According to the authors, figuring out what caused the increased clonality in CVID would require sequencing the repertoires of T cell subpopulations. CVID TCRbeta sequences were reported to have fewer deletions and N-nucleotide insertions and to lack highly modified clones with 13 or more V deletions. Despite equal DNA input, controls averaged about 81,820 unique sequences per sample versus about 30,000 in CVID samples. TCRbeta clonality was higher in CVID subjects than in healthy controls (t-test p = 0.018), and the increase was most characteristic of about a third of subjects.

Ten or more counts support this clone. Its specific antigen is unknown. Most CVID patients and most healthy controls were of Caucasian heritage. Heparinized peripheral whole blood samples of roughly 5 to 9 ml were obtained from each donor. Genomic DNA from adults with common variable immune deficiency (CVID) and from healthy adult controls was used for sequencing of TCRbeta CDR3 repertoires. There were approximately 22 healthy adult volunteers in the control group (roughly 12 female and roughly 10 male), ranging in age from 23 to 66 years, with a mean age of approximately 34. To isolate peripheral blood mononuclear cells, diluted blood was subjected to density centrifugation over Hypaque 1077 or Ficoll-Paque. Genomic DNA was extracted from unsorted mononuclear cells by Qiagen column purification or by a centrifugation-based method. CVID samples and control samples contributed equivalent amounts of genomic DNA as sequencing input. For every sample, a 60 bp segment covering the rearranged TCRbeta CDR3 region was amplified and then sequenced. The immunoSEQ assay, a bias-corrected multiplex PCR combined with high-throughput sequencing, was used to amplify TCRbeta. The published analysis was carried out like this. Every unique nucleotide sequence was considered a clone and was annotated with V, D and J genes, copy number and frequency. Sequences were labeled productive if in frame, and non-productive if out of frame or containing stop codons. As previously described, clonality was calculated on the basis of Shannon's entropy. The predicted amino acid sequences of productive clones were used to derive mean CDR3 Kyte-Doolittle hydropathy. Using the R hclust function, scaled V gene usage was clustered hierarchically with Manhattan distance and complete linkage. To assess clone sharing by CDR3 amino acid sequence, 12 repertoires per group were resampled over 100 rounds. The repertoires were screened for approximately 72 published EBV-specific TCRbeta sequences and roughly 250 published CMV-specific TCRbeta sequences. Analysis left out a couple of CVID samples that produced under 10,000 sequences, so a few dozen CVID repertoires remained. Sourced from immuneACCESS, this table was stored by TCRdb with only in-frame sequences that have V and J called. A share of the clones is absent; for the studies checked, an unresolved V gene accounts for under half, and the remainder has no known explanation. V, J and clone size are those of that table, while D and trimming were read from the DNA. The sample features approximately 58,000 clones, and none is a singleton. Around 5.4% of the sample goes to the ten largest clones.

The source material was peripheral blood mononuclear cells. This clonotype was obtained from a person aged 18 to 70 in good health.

The CDR3 amino acid sequence is: CASSIGTLNQPQHF. CDR3 DNA, as far as it was read: TGTGCCAGTAGTATAGGGACACTGAATCAGCCC. The chain is made from TRBV19 and TRBJ1-5, and the D gene may be TRBD1, 5 bases matching. The sequence runs out 3 residues before the end of the CDR3; the remainder is reconstructed from the germline J gene. Sequences LNHDA (CDR1) and SQIVND (CDR2) are obtained from the germline V gene (reference sequence). Trimming at the junction amounts to 1 base on V and 4 bases on J, and the germline ends lie 8 bases apart. Measured from the cysteine to the phenylalanine, the CDR3 is 14 residues long. The DNA covers only part of the CDR3, 33 bases in frame from base 1.